Following are 17 T cell receptor beta chains from one sample sequenced in a study of cytomegalovirus exposure and HLA in healthy donors. PCR used 60 Vbeta primers and 13 Jbeta primers. The protocol was immunoSEQ multiplex PCR, while the TCRdb copy is restricted to in-frame clones and leaves out a portion. Among some 130,000 clones, around 80% were seen once, and the ten largest hold over 1.2%. Sequencing was carried out using PBMCs. The receptor source for this set is a female donor in good health and CMV-seronegative.

This clone was counted a few times. The gene calls are TRBV7-6 and TRBJ2-1, with no clear D. The germline V gene has CDR1 SGHVS and CDR2 FNYEAQ. The CDR3 contains 13 residues. Trimming shortened V by 5 bases and J by 5 bases, and 10 bases separated the two germline ends. CDR3: CASSPNYNNEQFF. CDR3 DNA: TGTGCCAGCAGCCCGAACTACAACAATGAGCAGTTCTTC.

The chain combines TRBV7-6 with TRBJ1-2; no firm D call. In germline, CDR1 is SGHVS, CDR2 FNYEAQ. The CDR3 runs to 14 residues. The germline V and J ends were trimmed by 0 bases and 3 bases, with 8 bases remaining between them. CDR3 bases: TGTGCCAGCAGCTTAGCTTACCGAGACTATGGCTACACCTTC. Its protein is CASSLAYRDYGYTF.

The rearrangement links TRBV5-1 to TRBJ2-2, with TRBD1 as a possible D gene (6 bases). V lost 6 bases to trimming and J lost 1 base, with 10 bases between them. The CDR3 runs to 14 residues. The germline CDR1 and CDR2 sequences are SGHRS and YFSETQ. CDR3 coding DNA: TGCGCCAGCACAGAGACAGGGAACACCGGGGAGCTGTTTTTT. This sequence encodes CASTETGNTGELFF.

V gene TRBV29-1 combines with J gene TRBJ2-7; 9 bases agree with TRBD2. Germline V CDR1 and CDR2: SQVTM, ANQGSEA. CDR3 length equals 17 residues. Trimming removed 2 bases from V and 0 bases from J; junction bases left unmatched: 11. DNA for the CDR3: TGCAGCGTTGAAAAGTGGCATAGCGGGAGCCGCTCCTACGAGCAGTACTTC. Amino acid sequence: CSVEKWHSGSRSYEQYF.

This clone occurred once. The chain links TRBV4-1 to TRBJ2-5; 7 bases align to TRBD2. Germline loops: CDR1 MGHRA, CDR2 YSYEKL. The CDR3 sequence is 18 residues long. J gave up 4 bases and V 0 bases, and 14 bases lay outside the gene matches. CDR3 sequence reads: CASSQDRSSGEIPETQYF. For the CDR3, the DNA is TGCGCCAGCAGCCAAGATAGATCCAGCGGGGAAATCCCAGAGACCCAGTACTTC.

J is TRBJ2-6 and V is TRBV7-8; the match to TRBD2 covers 8 bases. After removal of 1 base from V and 2 bases from J, the junction contained 1 base not matched to a gene. Germline V gene lookup returns CDR1 SGHVS and CDR2 FQNEAQ. The CDR3 is 16 residues long. DNA of the CDR3: TGTGCCAGCAGCTTAGTCGGGGGGGCTGGGGCCAACGTCCTGACTTTC. Amino acids: CASSLVGGAGANVLTF.

The chain has TRBV30 and TRBJ2-1; D gene uncertain. This CDR3 spans 13 amino acids. Germline CDR1 reads GTSNPN; CDR2 reads SVGIG (reference sequence). The V end was cut by 0 bases, the J end by 5 bases, with 8 bases between. The CDR3 loop reads CAWSVNSHNEQFF. DNA for the CDR3: TGTGCCTGGAGTGTAAACAGCCACAATGAGCAGTTCTTC. Combining the CDR3 with reference TRBV30 and TRBJ2-1 gives the whole variable domain SQTIHQWPATLVQPVGSPLSLECTVEGTSNPNLYWYRQAAGRGLQLLFYSVGIGQISSEVPQNLSASRPQDRQFILSSKKLLLSDSGFYLCAWSVNSHNEQFFGPGTRLTVL.

The chain uses TRBV9 and TRBJ2-5; D possibly corresponds to TRBD2 (5 bases). Germline CDR1 reads SGDLS; CDR2 reads YYNGEE. The ends were cut back, 4 bases at V and 0 bases at J, with 13 bases in the middle. The CDR3 sequence is 15 residues long. CDR3 amino acids: CASSLEGLDQETQYF. In DNA form, the CDR3 reads TGTGCCAGCAGCCTCGAGGGTTTGGACCAAGAGACCCAGTACTTC.

The chain combines TRBV29-1 with TRBJ2-7; D is perhaps TRBD1 (5 bases). Germline lookup yields CDR1 SQVTM and CDR2 ANQGSEA. The V end lost 6 bases, the J end lost 4 bases, and 19 bases lay between the germline ends. The CDR3 covers 14 residues. The CDR3 DNA reads as TGCAGCGTGGCAGGGATTCTTAATCGGTACGAGCAGTACTTC. Protein sequence: CSVAGILNRYEQYF.

This chain joins TRBV10-3 and TRBJ2-1; possibly TRBD1 for D (5 bases). Trimming shortened V by 6 bases and J by 3 bases, and 9 bases separated the two germline ends. The germline gives CDR1 ENHRY, CDR2 SYGVKD. This CDR3 has 13 residues. The chain's CDR3 is CAIRHDSYNEQFF. The CDR3 nucleotides are TGTGCCATCAGACACGACAGCTACAATGAGCAGTTCTTC.

The chain employs TRBV11-2 and TRBJ2-1; the match to TRBD2 covers 13 bases. CDR1 SGHAT and CDR2 FQNNGV come from the germline V gene. Trimming took 5 bases from V and 8 from J; bases not matched to a gene: 9. This CDR3 comprises 16 residues. CDR3 coding DNA: TGTGCCAGCAGCCAGGGACTAGCGGGAAGTAGTGATGAGCAGTTCTTC. Translation gives CASSQGLAGSSDEQFF.

The rearrangement joins TRBV19 to TRBJ1-5; 10 bases fit TRBD1. CDR1 and CDR2 from the germline V gene are LNHDA and SQIVND (reference sequence). This CDR3 contains 15 residues. The J segment lost 1 base and the V segment lost 6 bases, leaving 3 bases of the junction unmatched. CDR3 DNA: TGTGCCAGTAGGGGGACAGGGGTAAGCAATCAGCCCCAGCATTTT. Translated, it gives CASRGTGVSNQPQHF.

The CDR3 DNA reads TGTGCCAGCAGTCCCCTCTTCAGGCTGAACACTGAAGCTTTCTTT. Translating it yields CASSPLFRLNTEAFF. The rearrangement joins TRBV6-1 to TRBJ1-1; D remains ambiguous. The CDR3 is made up of 15 amino acids. The ends were cut back, 5 bases at V and 0 bases at J, with 13 bases in the middle. From germline, CDR1 is MNHNS and CDR2 SASEGT.

The chain links TRBV7-6 to TRBJ2-7; tentative D call: TRBD1 (6 bases). This CDR3 is built from 16 residues. V dropped 0 bases and J dropped 2 bases, with 14 bases sitting between them. Germline V lookup: CDR1 SGHVS, CDR2 FNYEAQ. This CDR3 is CASSLATGTPTYEQYF. The CDR3 DNA sequence: TGTGCCAGCAGCTTAGCGACGGGGACACCAACCTACGAGCAGTACTTC.

The chain couples TRBV7-8 to TRBJ2-1; TRBD2 matches 11 bases. The CDR3 extends over 21 amino acids. Germline lookup yields CDR1 SGHVS and CDR2 FQNEAQ. Losses at the gene ends were 0 bases for V and 1 base for J; bases not matched to a gene: 14. This chain's CDR3 is CASSLAPGTSGNGTSYNEQFF. DNA for the CDR3: TGTGCCAGCAGCTTAGCCCCCGGGACTAGCGGCAACGGAACGTCCTACAATGAGCAGTTCTTC.

This clone was counted once. This chain joins TRBV5-1 and TRBJ2-3; D is perhaps TRBD1 (6 bases). The CDR3 extends over 14 amino acids. The V and J ends lost 5 bases and 4 bases respectively, with 14 bases between them. Germline V gene data show CDR1 as SGHRS and CDR2 as YFSETQ. CDR3: CASRVYREADTQYF. CDR3 in DNA: TGCGCCAGCAGGGTTTACAGGGAAGCAGATACGCAGTATTTT.

The V call is TRBV28, the J call TRBJ1-5; TRBD1 might be the D (6 bases). Germline V gives CDR1 MDHEN, CDR2 SYDVKM. V was shortened by 5 bases and J by 7 bases, with 12 bases between the two germline ends. CDR3 length: 13 amino acids. The CDR3 protein is CASSPYRVQPQHF. CDR3 DNA: TGTGCCAGCAGTCCGTACAGGGTACAGCCCCAGCATTTT.